The clone carrying this TCR beta chain has more than one count but fewer than ten. As yet, its antigen is unknown. The junction shows a germline mismatch at one end, possibly a read error. The sample belongs to a study of T cells after yellow fever vaccination. Study-wide context: Fractions with few cells were prepared using SMART-Seq v4 Ultra Low Input. General observations from the study: Some clonotypes were seen in both the CD4 and the CD8 compartments. These made up a small share and likely arose from convergent recombination. The secondary response was weaker, and its peak arrived faster, on day 5 versus 15.

For TCR, cDNA came from 5'RACE template switching, which added a universal primer site and UMIs. TCRdb fed the 5' RACE reads into MiXCR, producing one record per CDR3 protein. This sample has about 160,000 distinct CDR3 sequences, with under 7.5% found just once. The sequence derives from a young man who received the YFV17D yellow fever vaccine. The source was CD4+ T cells sorted from PBMCs, collected less than 6 days after the first yellow fever vaccination.

The CDR3 spells CASSLEGAYGYTF. CDR3 nucleotide sequence: TGTGCCAGCAGCTTAGAGGGGGCCTATGGCTACACCTTC. The V and J genes are TRBV12-3 or TRBV12-4 and TRBJ1-2; 7 nucleotides line up with TRBD1. The CDR3 consists of 13 residues.